This entry is about one TCR beta chain. Its antigen is as yet unknown. This CDR3 has 16 residues. Germline V gene sequence: CDR1 SGHRS, CDR2 YFSETQ. The J segment lost 4 bases and the V segment lost 4 bases, leaving 13 bases of the junction unmatched. Profiling relied on immunoSEQ multiplex PCR, and the TCRdb table lists in-frame clones only, not all of them. This table holds tens of thousands of clones, about 74% found once. The data originate from a study of memory CD4+ T cells and cytomegalovirus serostatus. General study results and limits: Suggested: most of the CMV-linked TCR signature lies in CD4+ memory cells.

The sort gate was single viable CD3+CD4+CD8-CD45RO+ cells for memory CD4+ T cells. The specimen sequenced was memory CD4+ T cells from blood. The clonotype was recovered from an adult in good health and CMV-seronegative. This sequence joins TRBV5-1 and TRBJ1-2; TRBD1 agrees at 7 bases. The CDR3 DNA follows: TGCGCCAGCAGCCCGGCATTCGGGACAGACCTCTATGGCTACACCTTC. Translating gives CASSPAFGTDLYGYTF.